A single sample gave rise to the 8 T cell receptor beta chains below, sequenced in a study of beta chain features in type 1 diabetes. Study results and caveats: All four CD4+ subsets from Type 1 diabetes patients carried moderately but significantly shorter TCRB CDR3s.

For these receptors, no antigen is known. cDNA synthesis used the whole RNA isolate, giving expressed TCRB sequences. TCRdb's table, derived via immunoSEQ multiplex PCR, lists solely in-frame clones and lacks some. The sample records roughly 150,000 clones, around 10% being singletons. Sequencing was performed on central memory CD4+ T cells from blood. The receptors stem from a man aged 30 to 39 with type 1 diabetes.

V usage is TRBV7-2 and J usage is TRBJ1-2; possibly TRBD1 for D (6 bases). The V end lost 0 bases, the J end lost 6 bases, and 11 bases lay between the germline ends. This CDR3 contains 14 residues. CDR1 is SGHTA and CDR2 is FQGNSA in the germline V gene. The CDR3 DNA is TGTGCCAGCAGCTTAGCGTTGTCAGGGGATGGCTACACCTTC. Encoded protein: CASSLALSGDGYTF.

The chain recombines TRBV7-9 with TRBJ1-1; D call uncertain. CDR1 and CDR2 (germline): SEHNR, FQNEAQ (reference sequence). The CDR3 has 12 residues. With 4 bases removed from V and 1 base from J, the gap between germline ends came to 4 bases. The CDR3 region is CASSYQNTEAFF. CDR3 nucleotide sequence: TGTGCCAGCAGCTATCAGAACACTGAAGCTTTCTTT.

The chain is built from TRBV5-1 and TRBJ2-5; D is unclear. There are 13 residues in the CDR3. The germline V gene has CDR1 SGHRS and CDR2 YFSETQ. Deletions cut 0 bases from V and 2 bases from J, with 5 bases between. CDR3 amino acids: CASSLDIQETQYF. The CDR3 DNA sequence: TGCGCCAGCAGCTTGGATATACAAGAGACCCAGTACTTC.

This clone came up a few times. The J gene is TRBJ2-5, the V gene TRBV7-2; 7 positions match TRBD1. V gave up 8 bases and J gave up 4 bases; unmatched junction bases: 10. There are 14 residues in the CDR3. Germline V gene sequence: CDR1 SGHTA, CDR2 FQGNSA. This chain's CDR3 is CASQRQAGGETQYF. The CDR3 DNA reads TGTGCCAGCCAACGACAGGCAGGGGGAGAGACCCAGTACTTC. The full variable domain, with the rest looked up from reference TRBV7-2 and TRBJ2-5, is GAGVSQSPSNKVTEKGKDVELRCDPISGHTALYWYRQSLGQGLEFLIYFQGNSAPDKSGLPSDRFSAERTGGSVSTLTIQRTQQEDSAVYLCASQRQAGGETQYFGPGTRLLVL.

A few counts support this clone. The chain couples TRBV29-1 to TRBJ2-1; 7 nucleotides agree with TRBD2. The CDR3 covers 14 residues. Germline trimming cut 3 bases from V and 0 bases from J; bases unmatched to any gene: 2. Germline CDR1 SQVTM, CDR2 ANQGSEA. The CDR3 nucleotides read TGCAGCGTTGATGGCGGGAGCTCCTACAATGAGCAGTTCTTC. This gives the protein CSVDGGSSYNEQFF.

The rearrangement links TRBV9 to TRBJ2-3, with 10 positions matching TRBD2. The germline CDR1 and CDR2 sequences are SGDLS and YYNGEE. This CDR3 is built from 18 residues. Trimming at V came to 0 bases and at J to 4 bases, leaving 11 bases not matched to a gene. The DNA of the CDR3 is TGTGCCAGCAGCGTAGCGCCAGCGGGAGGGCCGGGTGCAGATACGCAGTATTTT. It specifies CASSVAPAGGPGADTQYF.

This clone was counted only a few times. V usage is TRBV14 and J usage is TRBJ2-1, with D perhaps matching TRBD2 (5 bases). Germline V gives CDR1 SGHDN, CDR2 FVKESK. CDR3 length: 16 residues. V lost 2 bases to trimming and J lost 4 bases, with 15 bases between them. The CDR3 coding sequence is TGTGCCAGCAGCCAAAGGATAGGTAGCGTATACAATGAGCAGTTCTTC. It codes for CASSQRIGSVYNEQFF. Variable domain in full (rest from reference TRBV14 and TRBJ2-1): EAGVTQFPSHSVIEKGQTVTLRCDPISGHDNLYWYRRVMGKEIKFLLHFVKESKQDESGMPNNRFLAERTGGTYSTLKVQPAELEDSGVYFCASSQRIGSVYNEQFFGPGTRLTVL.

This clone came up a few times. The chain employs TRBV5-6 and TRBJ1-1; the D is unclear. The germline CDR1 and CDR2 sequences are SGHDT and YYEEEE. V was clipped by 0 bases and J by 10 bases, with 16 bases between them. The CDR3 runs to 14 residues. In DNA form, the CDR3 reads TGTGCCAGCAGCTTGGATCAGTCTGGAGTAGTAGCTTTCTTT. Encoded protein: CASSLDQSGVVAFF.